The present T cell receptor (beta chain) was sequenced within a study of blood T cell repertoires in COVID-19. About the study: COVID-19 samples, acute and convalescent, were from the United States, Italy and Spain. The analysed material was cDNA or gDNA that came from T cells, B-cell-depleted T cells, or PBMCs.

Assay: immunoSEQ multiplex PCR; the TCRdb copy retains only in-frame clones and omits some. The data show about 190,000 clones, roughly 80% seen once. The V gene's germline CDR1 is MNHNY and CDR2 SVGAGI (reference sequence). CDR3 size: 13 residues. V lost 5 bases and J lost 9, with 13 bases in between. This TCR derives from a woman aged 45-65 years with acute or convalescent COVID-19. The sequenced sample was peripheral blood. This chain connects TRBV6-6 to TRBJ2-2; no clear D gene. CDR3: CASSAPPGRELFF. The CDR3 region has the DNA TGTGCCAGCAGTGCCCCGCCCGGTAGGGAGCTGTTTTTT.